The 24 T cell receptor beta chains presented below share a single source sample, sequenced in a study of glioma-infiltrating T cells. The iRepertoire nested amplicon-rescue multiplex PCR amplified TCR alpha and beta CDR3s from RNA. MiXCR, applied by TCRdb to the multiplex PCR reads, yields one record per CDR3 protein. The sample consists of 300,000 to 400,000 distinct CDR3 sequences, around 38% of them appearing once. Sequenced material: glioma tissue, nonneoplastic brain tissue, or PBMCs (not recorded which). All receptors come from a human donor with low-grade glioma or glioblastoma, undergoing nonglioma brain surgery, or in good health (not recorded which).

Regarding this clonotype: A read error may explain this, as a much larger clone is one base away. In nucleotides, the CDR3 is TGTGCCTGCAGTTGGGGACCCCGAGGTGAGCAGTTCTTC. Protein: CACSWGPRGEQFF. The J gene is TRBJ2-1, the V gene TRBV27; D possibly matches TRBD1 or TRBD2 (5 bases each). Germline V gives CDR1 MNHEY, CDR2 SMNVEV (reference sequence). The CDR3 contains 13 residues.

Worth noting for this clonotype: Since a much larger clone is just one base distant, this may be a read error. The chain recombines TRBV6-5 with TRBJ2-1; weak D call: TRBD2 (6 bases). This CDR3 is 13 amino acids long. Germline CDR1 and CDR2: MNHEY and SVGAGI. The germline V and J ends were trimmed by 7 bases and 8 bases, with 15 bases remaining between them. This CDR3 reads CASKRAQSYEQFF. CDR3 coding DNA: TGTGCCAGCAAGCGGGCGCAGTCGTATGAGCAGTTCTTC.

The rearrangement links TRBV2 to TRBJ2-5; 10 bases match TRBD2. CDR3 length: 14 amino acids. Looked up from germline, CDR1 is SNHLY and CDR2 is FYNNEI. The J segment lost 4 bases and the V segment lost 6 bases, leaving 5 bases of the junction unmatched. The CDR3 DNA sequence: TGTGCCAGCAGGGAGAGGACTAGCGGAGAGACCCAGTACTTC. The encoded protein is CASRERTSGETQYF.

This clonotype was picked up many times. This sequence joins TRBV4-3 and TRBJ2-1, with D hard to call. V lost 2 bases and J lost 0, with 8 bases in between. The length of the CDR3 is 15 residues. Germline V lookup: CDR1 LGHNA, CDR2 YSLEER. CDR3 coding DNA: TGCGCCAGCAGCCAACGTCAAAGCTCCTACAATGAGCAGTTCTTC. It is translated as CASSQRQSSYNEQFF.

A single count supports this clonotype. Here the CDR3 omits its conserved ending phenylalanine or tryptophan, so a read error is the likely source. In nucleotides, the CDR3 is TGCGCCAGCAGCCCCGGGAGAGGGGTGGTCAACGAGCAGTACTAC. It codes for CASSPGRGVVNEQYY. V gene TRBV4-1 combines with J gene TRBJ2-7, with a weak D call TRBD2 (6 bases). The CDR3 contains 15 residues. CDR1 MGHRA and CDR2 YSYEKL come from the germline V gene. The V end was cut by 4 bases, the J end by 5 bases, with 18 bases between.

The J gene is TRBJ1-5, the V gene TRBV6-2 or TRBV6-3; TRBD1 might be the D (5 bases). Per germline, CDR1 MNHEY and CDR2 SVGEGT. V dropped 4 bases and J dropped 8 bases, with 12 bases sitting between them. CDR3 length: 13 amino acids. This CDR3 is CASSSGAGKPQHF. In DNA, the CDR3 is TGTGCCAGCAGTTCTGGGGCCGGGAAGCCCCAGCATTTT.

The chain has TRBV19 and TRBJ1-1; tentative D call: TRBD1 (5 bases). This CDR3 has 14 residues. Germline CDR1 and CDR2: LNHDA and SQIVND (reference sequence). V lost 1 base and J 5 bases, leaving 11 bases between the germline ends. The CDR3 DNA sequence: TGTGCCAGTAGTATAGGACAGTTTGGAACTGAAGCTTTCTTT. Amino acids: CASSIGQFGTEAFF.

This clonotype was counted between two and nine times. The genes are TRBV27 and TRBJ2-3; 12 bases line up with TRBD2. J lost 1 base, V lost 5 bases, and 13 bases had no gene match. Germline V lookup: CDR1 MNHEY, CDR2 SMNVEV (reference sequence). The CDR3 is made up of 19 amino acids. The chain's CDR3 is CASSHFRLAGEVGTDTQYF. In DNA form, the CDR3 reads TGTGCCAGCAGTCACTTCAGACTAGCGGGAGAGGTCGGCACAGATACGCAGTATTTT.

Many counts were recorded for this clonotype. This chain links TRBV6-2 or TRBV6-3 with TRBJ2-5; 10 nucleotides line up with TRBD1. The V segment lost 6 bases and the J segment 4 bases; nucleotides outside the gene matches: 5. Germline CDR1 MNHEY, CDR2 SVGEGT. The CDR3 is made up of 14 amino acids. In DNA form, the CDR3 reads TGTGCCAGCAGCGACAGGGGGCTTCTAGAGACCCAGTACTTC. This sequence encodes CASSDRGLLETQYF.

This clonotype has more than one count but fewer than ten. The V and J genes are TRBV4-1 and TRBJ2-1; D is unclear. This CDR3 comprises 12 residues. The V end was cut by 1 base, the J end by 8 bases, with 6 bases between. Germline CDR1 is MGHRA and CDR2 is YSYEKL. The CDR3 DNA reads TGCGCCAGCAGCCAAGTGGGGTATGAGCAGTTCTTC. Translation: CASSQVGYEQFF.

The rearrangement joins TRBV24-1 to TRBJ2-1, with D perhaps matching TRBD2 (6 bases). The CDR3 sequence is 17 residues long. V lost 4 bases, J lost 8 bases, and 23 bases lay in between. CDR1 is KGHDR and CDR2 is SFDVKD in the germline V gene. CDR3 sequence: CATSDHPEGYGEDEQFF. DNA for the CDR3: TGTGCCACCAGTGACCATCCGGAGGGGTACGGGGAGGATGAGCAGTTCTTC.

CDR3: CASAETGGIYGELFF. For the CDR3, the DNA is TGTGCCAGCGCTGAGACAGGGGGGATATACGGGGAGCTGTTTTTT. The rearrangement links TRBV28 to TRBJ2-2; 9 bases match TRBD1. Trimming removed 8 bases from V and 7 bases from J; junction bases left unmatched: 11. In germline, CDR1 is MDHEN, CDR2 SYDVKM. CDR3 length: 15 amino acids.

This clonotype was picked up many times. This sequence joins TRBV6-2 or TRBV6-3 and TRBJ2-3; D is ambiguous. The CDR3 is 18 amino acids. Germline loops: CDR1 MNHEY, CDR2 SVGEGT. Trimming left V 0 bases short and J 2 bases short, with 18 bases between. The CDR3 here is CASSYSLLRDQHTDTQYF. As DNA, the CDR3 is TGTGCCAGCAGTTACTCGTTGCTGCGAGACCAGCACACAGATACGCAGTATTTT.

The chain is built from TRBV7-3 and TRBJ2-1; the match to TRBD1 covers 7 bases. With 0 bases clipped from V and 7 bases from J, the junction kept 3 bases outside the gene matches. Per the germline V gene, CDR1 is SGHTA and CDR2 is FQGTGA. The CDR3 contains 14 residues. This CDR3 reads CASSLTGQRNEQFF. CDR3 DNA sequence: TGTGCCAGCAGCTTAACGGGACAGAGGAATGAGCAGTTCTTC.

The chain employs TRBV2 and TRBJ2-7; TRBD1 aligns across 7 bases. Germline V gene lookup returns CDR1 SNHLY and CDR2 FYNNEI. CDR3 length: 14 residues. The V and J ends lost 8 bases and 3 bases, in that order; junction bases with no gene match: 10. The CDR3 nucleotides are TGTGCCAGCCAGAAGGACGCAGGGGGCTACGAGCAGTACTTC. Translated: CASQKDAGGYEQYF.

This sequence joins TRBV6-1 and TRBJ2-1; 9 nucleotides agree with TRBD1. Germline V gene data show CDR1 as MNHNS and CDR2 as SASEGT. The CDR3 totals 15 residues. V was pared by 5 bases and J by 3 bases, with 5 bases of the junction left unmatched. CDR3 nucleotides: TGTGCCAGCAGTTTTTTGGGACAGGGCTACAATGAGCAGTTCTTC. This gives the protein CASSFLGQGYNEQFF.

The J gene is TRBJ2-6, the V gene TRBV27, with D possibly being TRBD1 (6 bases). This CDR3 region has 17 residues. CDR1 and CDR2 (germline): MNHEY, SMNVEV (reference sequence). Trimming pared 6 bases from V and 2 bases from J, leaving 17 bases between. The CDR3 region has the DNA TGTGCCAGCAGATATGTAACAGGGATCCCTGGGGCCAACGTCCTGACTTTC. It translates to CASRYVTGIPGANVLTF.

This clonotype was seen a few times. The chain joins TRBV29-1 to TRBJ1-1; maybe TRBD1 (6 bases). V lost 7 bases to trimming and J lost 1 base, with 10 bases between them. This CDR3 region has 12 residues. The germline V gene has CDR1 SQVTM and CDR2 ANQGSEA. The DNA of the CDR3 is TGCAGCGCCGGACAGAGGAACACTGAAGCTTTCTTT. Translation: CSAGQRNTEAFF.

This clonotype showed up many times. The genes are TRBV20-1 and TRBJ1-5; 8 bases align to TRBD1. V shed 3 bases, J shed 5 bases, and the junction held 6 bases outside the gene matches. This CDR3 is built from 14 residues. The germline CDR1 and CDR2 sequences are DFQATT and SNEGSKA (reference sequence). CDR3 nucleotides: TGCAGTGCTAGGGGGACAGGAGCCCATCAGCCCCAGCATTTT. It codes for CSARGTGAHQPQHF.

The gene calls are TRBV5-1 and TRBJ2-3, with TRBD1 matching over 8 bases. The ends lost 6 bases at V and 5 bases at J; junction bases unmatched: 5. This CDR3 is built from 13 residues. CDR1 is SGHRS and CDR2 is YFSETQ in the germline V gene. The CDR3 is CASNRQGLDTQYF. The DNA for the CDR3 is TGCGCCAGCAACCGACAGGGGTTAGATACGCAGTATTTT.

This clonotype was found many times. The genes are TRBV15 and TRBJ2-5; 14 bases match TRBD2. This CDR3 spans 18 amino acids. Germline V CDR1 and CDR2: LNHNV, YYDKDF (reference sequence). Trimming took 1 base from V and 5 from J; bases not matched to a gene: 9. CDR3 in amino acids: CATSRGGLAGGGVETQYF. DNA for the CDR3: TGTGCCACCAGCAGAGGAGGACTAGCGGGGGGTGGGGTTGAGACCCAGTACTTC.

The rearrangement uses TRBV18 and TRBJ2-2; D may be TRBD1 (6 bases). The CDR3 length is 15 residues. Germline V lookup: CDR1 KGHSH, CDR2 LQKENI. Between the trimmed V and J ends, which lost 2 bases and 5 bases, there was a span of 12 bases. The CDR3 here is CASSPRGSWTGELFF. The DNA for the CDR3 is TGTGCCAGCTCACCAAGGGGGAGTTGGACCGGGGAGCTGTTTTTT.

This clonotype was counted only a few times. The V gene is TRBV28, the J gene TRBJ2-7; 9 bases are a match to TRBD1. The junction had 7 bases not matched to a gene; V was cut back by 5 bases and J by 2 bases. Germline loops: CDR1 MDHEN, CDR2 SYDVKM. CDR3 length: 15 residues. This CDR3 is CASSGDRAFPYEQYF. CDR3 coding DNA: TGTGCCAGCAGTGGGGACAGGGCATTCCCCTACGAGCAGTACTTC.

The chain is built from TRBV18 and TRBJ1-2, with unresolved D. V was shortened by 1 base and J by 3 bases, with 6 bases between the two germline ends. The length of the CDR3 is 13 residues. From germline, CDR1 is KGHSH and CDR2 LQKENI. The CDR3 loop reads CASSPRQYYGYTF. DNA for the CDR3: TGTGCCAGCTCACCACGGCAGTACTATGGCTACACCTTC.